Below, one TCR beta chain is given with its context. Its antigen target is currently unknown. Base qualities are not at hand, and no much larger clone is one base apart. Receptors were amplified or captured by the immunoSEQ multiplex PCR assay. Drawn from immuneACCESS, this table holds only the in-frame rearrangements with V and J called that TCRdb kept. Clones are partly lost; checked studies trace under half to an unresolved V gene and leave the rest unexplained. This sample is represented by under 150,000 clones; roughly 86% of them were singletons. Approximately 13% of the sample is in the top ten clones. V lost 2 bases and J lost 8 bases; the stretch between them is 12 bases long. The CDR3 sequence holds 14 residues, the cysteine and phenylalanine included. Only the CDR3 portion is preserved as DNA: 42 bases, with reading frame beginning at the first base. According to the germline V gene (reference sequence), CDR1 reads MNHEY and CDR2 reads SMNVEV.

Mismatch repair deficiency was established in every enrolled patient by polymerase chain reaction or immunohistochemistry. A few patients who responded to pembrolizumab therapy underwent TCR sequencing. The phase II trial prospectively tested pembrolizumab PD-1 blockade in advanced mismatch repair-deficient cancers regardless of tissue of origin. Peripheral blood T cell samples were serially collected before and at multiple times after PD-1 blockade was started. Blood sampling times were expressed in weeks after the first pembrolizumab dose. The data were taken from a study of PD-1 blockade in mismatch repair-deficient tumors (dated by TCRdb to about 2017). Regarding the complete study: The trial enrolled fewer than 90 consecutive patients with 12 mismatch repair-deficient cancer types between late 2013 and 2016, all previously treated and progressing. Tumor-associated T cell clones in the peripheral blood of patients responding to PD-1 blockade were tracked using deep sequencing of TCR CDR3 regions.

The paper's findings and limits, for the study overall: Tumor-resident clones, often undetectable in blood before treatment, expanded rapidly after pembrolizumab and then contracted, generally before radiologic responses.

This receptor was taken from an adult with mismatch repair-deficient cancer. Sequences were derived from peripheral blood, sampled 44 weeks after starting pembrolizumab. The rearranged chain carries TRBV27 and TRBJ1-4; 5 matching bases give a weak D call of TRBD1. The CDR3 sequence is CASSLGGAKEKLFF. At the DNA level, the sequence is TGTGCCAGCAGTTTAGGAGGGGCAAAGGAAAAACTGTTTTTT.